This record concerns one T cell receptor beta chain sequence. The target antigen is unknown. The V end was cut by 2 bases, the J end by 0 bases, with 8 bases between. Germline V gene lookup returns CDR1 SGHRS and CDR2 YFSETQ. The CDR3 has 14 residues. The data stem from a study of cytomegalovirus exposure and HLA in healthy donors. The PCR used 60 Vbeta and 13 Jbeta primers. In the source study's methods: Later work found 80 million to 85 million unique TCR beta chains, with about 10 million shared. Sequencing used immunoSEQ multiplex PCR; TCRdb keeps in-frame clones, though not all of them. D and trimming were read from the DNA, whereas the V and J calls and clone size are those reported in that table. In the table there are approximately 120,000 clones, about 80% of which are singletons. Study-level points and caveats: Whilst most TCR sequences proved rare, a subset of public TCRs occurred across many donors. In a later analysis, several top co-occurrence clusters appeared linked to parvovirus B19, influenza, CMV and Epstein-Barr virus. In a later analysis, HLA-associated TCR beta chains were more clonally expanded than equally common others.

This chain connects TRBV5-1 to TRBJ1-1; possible D gene TRBD1, 5 bases. The TCR originated in a woman between 45 and 65 years old in good health and CMV-seropositive. The specimen sequenced was PBMCs. The CDR3 sequence is CASSLQVMNTEAFF. Written as DNA, the CDR3 is TGCGCCAGCAGCTTACAGGTGATGAACACTGAAGCTTTCTTT. The full variable domain, completed using reference TRBV5-1 and TRBJ1-1, is KAGVTQTPRYLIKTRGQQVTLSCSPISGHRSVSWYQQTPGQGLQFLFEYFSETQRNKGNFPGRFSGRQFSNSRSEMNVSTLELGDSALYLCASSLQVMNTEAFFGQGTRLTVV.